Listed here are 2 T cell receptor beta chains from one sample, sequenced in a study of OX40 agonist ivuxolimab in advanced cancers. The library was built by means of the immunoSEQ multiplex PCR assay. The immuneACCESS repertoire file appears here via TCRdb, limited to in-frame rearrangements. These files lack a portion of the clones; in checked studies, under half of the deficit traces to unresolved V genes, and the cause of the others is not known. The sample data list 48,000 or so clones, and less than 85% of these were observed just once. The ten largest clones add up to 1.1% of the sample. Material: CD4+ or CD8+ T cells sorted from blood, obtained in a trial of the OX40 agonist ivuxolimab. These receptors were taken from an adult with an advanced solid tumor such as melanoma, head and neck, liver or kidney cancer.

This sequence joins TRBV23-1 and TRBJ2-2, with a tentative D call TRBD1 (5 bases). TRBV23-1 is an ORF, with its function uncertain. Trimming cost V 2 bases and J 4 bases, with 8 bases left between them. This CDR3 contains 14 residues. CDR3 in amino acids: CASSQPDSTGELFF. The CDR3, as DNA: TGCGCCAGCAGTCAACCAGACAGCACCGGGGAGCTGTTTTTT.

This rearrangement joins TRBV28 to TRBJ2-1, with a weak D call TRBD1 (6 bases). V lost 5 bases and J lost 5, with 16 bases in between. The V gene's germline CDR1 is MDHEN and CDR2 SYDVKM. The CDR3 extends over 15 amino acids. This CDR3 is CASSVHLGGNNEQFF. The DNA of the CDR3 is TGTGCCAGCAGTGTCCACCTAGGGGGAAACAATGAGCAGTTCTTC.